A single sample is the source of the 13 T cell receptor beta chains below, sequenced in a study of identical twins. TCRdb reprocessed the 5' RACE reads with MiXCR, giving one entry per CDR3 protein. The sample records hundreds of thousands of distinct CDR3 sequences, about 14% being singletons. The source material was memory (CD45RO+) T cells sorted from blood. Receptors originate from a woman between 18 and 29 years old in good health.

This clonotype appeared many times. V and J are TRBV4-3 and TRBJ1-2; D possibly corresponds to TRBD1 (6 bases). The V and J ends lost 6 bases and 6 bases respectively, with 20 bases between them. CDR3 length: 15 residues. Germline CDR1 and CDR2: LGHNA and YSLEER. The CDR3 bases are TGCGCCAGCAGTCCTAACCTGGACAGCACCGATGGCTACACCTTC. Encoded protein: CASSPNLDSTDGYTF.

This clonotype showed up just a few times. The CDR3 here is CAAGQGYEQYF. CDR3 bases: TGTGCCGCCGGACAAGGCTACGAGCAGTACTTC. The V and J genes are TRBV10-3 and TRBJ2-7; D possibly corresponds to TRBD1 (5 bases). The CDR3 spans 11 residues. The ends were cut back, 11 bases at V and 3 bases at J, with 11 bases in the middle. CDR1 ENHRY and CDR2 SYGVKD come from the germline V gene.

V and J are TRBV30 and TRBJ2-1, with 8 bases that match TRBD2. Trimming removed 4 bases from V and 6 bases from J; junction bases left unmatched: 14. Germline values: CDR1 GTSNPN, CDR2 SVGIG (reference sequence). The CDR3 runs 16 residues. CDR3 bases: TGTGCCTGGATCAGGGGAGCGGGAGTCTTCTCCAATGAGCAGTTCTTC. It encodes CAWIRGAGVFSNEQFF.

Details on this clonotype: A junction boundary mismatches the germline segment, possibly from a read error. V and J are TRBV5-8 and TRBJ2-2; D call uncertain. CDR1 is SGHTS, CDR2 YDEGEE, per germline. The CDR3 covers 14 residues. DNA for the CDR3: TGTGCCATCAGCCCCTGGGGGAACACCGGGGAGCTGTTTTTT. As protein: CAISPWGNTGELFF.

Only a few counts were recorded for this clonotype. The chain couples TRBV15 to TRBJ1-2; D remains unclear. The CDR3 is 14 residues long. CDR1 and CDR2 from the germline V gene are LNHNV and YYDKDF (reference sequence). V shed 0 bases and J shed 3 bases, with 8 bases lying between them. Here the CDR3 reads CATSRDQRYYGYTF. The CDR3 DNA reads TGTGCCACCAGCAGAGATCAGAGATACTATGGCTACACCTTC.

The rearrangement uses TRBV30 and TRBJ2-1; 7 bases map to TRBD2. This CDR3 is 13 amino acids long. Germline V gene data show CDR1 as GTSNPN and CDR2 as SVGIG (reference sequence). The junction had 2 bases not matched to a gene; V was cut back by 5 bases and J by 1 base. This chain's CDR3 is CAWWEGSYNEQFF. The CDR3 nucleotides are TGTGCCTGGTGGGAGGGGTCCTACAATGAGCAGTTCTTC. Variable domain in full (rest from reference TRBV30 and TRBJ2-1): SQTIHQWPATLVQPVGSPLSLECTVEGTSNPNLYWYRQAAGRGLQLLFYSVGIGQISSEVPQNLSASRPQDRQFILSSKKLLLSDSGFYLCAWWEGSYNEQFFGPGTRLTVL.

The genes are TRBV7-7 and TRBJ2-5, with TRBD2 identical over 8 bases. CDR1 is SSHAT, CDR2 FNYEAQ, per germline (reference sequence). The CDR3 runs 15 residues. The V and J ends lost 4 bases and 9 bases, in that order; junction bases with no gene match: 13. The CDR3 nucleotides read TGTGCCAGCAGCTCCGGCGCCGGGACTAGGACTTCCCAGTACTTC. This gives the protein CASSSGAGTRTSQYF.

The J gene is TRBJ2-4, the V gene TRBV12-3 or TRBV12-4, with 7 bases identical to TRBD2. CDR3 length equals 16 residues. V shed 3 bases and J 0 bases; nucleotides not matched to a gene: 5. CDR3 loop: CASSLGGGGAKNIQYF. In DNA form, the CDR3 reads TGTGCCAGCAGTTTGGGAGGCGGGGGAGCCAAAAACATTCAGTACTTC.

CDR3 DNA: TGTGCCAGCAGTTACCAGGCGCAGGGGAATATAGATACGCAGTATTTT. As protein: CASSYQAQGNIDTQYF. This chain links TRBV6-5 with TRBJ2-3, with D maybe TRBD1 (6 bases). This CDR3 spans 16 amino acids. V was clipped by 2 bases and J by 5 bases, with 17 bases between them. The germline gives CDR1 MNHEY, CDR2 SVGAGI.

The rearrangement links TRBV29-1 to TRBJ2-7, with TRBD1 matching over 7 bases. The CDR3 has 13 residues. The germline CDR1 and CDR2 sequences are SQVTM and ANQGSEA. The V segment lost 7 bases and the J segment 5 bases; nucleotides outside the gene matches: 11. The CDR3 coding sequence is TGCAGCGCAAGCAGGACAGGTCGAGACGAGCAGTACTTC. The encoded protein is CSASRTGRDEQYF.

This clonotype occurred many times. The chain is built from TRBV12-3 or TRBV12-4 and TRBJ2-1; D is perhaps TRBD1 (6 bases). Deletions cut 5 bases from V and 5 bases from J, with 13 bases between. The CDR3 contains 14 residues. The CDR3 DNA reads as TGTGCCAGCAGTAATCAGGACAGCGACAATGAGCAGTTCTTC. This translates into CASSNQDSDNEQFF.

This chain joins TRBV6-1 and TRBJ1-1, with D hard to call. CDR1 and CDR2 (germline): MNHNS, SASEGT. Trimming removed 0 bases at V and 1 base at J, with 9 bases between. CDR3 length: 15 amino acids. In nucleotides, the CDR3 is TGTGCCAGCAGTGAAGCTGTCCCCGGGAACACTGAAGCTTTCTTT. Protein sequence: CASSEAVPGNTEAFF.

The genes are TRBV6-5 and TRBJ2-1, with 12 nucleotides matching TRBD2. J lost 7 bases, V lost 1 base, and 8 bases had no gene match. Germline loops: CDR1 MNHEY, CDR2 SVGAGI. This CDR3 spans 17 amino acids. The CDR3 loop is CASSYFKTSGSRNEQFF. The CDR3, as DNA: TGTGCCAGCAGTTACTTCAAGACTAGCGGGAGTCGTAATGAGCAGTTCTTC.